This T cell receptor (beta chain) was captured in a study of molecular identifiers for immune sequencing clone quantification. Bulk TCR libraries used previously described methods and listed TCR primers. TCRdb reprocessed the PCR reads via MiXCR and lists one record per CDR3 protein. The profile shows 460,000 or so distinct CDR3 sequences, about a quarter of them singletons. V shed 0 bases, J shed 3 bases, and the junction held 6 bases outside the gene matches. This CDR3 is built from 16 residues. Germline values: CDR1 LNHNV, CDR2 YYDKDF (reference sequence). The V call is TRBV15, the J call TRBJ1-1, with 8 bases matching TRBD1. The specimen sequenced was naive CD8+ T cells from blood, with Jurkat cell RNA spiked in. Subset of the sample: FACS-sorted CD8+CD4-CCR7+CD45RA+ naive T cells. The source of this sequence is a human donor in good health. Some libraries in this study had Jurkat cell RNA spiked in. The CDR3 reads CATSREPGQVYTEAFF. The CDR3 bases are TGTGCCACCAGCAGAGAACCGGGACAGGTGTACACTGAAGCTTTCTTT.